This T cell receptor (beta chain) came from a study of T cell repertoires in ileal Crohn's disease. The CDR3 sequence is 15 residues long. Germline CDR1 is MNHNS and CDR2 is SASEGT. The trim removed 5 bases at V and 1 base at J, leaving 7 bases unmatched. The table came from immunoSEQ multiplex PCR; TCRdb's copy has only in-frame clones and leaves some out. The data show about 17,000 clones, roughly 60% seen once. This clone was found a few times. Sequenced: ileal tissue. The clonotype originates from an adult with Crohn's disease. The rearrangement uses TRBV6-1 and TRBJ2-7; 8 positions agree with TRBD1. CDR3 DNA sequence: TGTGCCAGCAGTCAGGAGTACAGGGGGTCCTACGAGCAGTACTTC. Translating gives CASSQEYRGSYEQYF.